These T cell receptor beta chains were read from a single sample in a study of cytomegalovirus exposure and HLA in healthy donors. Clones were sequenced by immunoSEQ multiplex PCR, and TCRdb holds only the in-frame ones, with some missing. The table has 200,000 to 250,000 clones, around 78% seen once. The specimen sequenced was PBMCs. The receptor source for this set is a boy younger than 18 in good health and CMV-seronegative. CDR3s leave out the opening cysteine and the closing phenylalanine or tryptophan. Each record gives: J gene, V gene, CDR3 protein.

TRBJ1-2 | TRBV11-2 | ASRERDYGYT
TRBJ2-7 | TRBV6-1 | ASSGWHPGYEQY
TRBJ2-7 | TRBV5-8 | ASNGYEQY
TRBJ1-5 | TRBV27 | ASHPSTGSYSNQPQH
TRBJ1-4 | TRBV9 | ASSVDLQGVSNEKLF
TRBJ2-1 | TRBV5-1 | ASSFDRGRNEQF
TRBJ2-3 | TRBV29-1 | SVDIGWGGTDTQY
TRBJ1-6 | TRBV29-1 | SVRTGRDSPLH
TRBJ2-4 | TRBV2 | ASSLDRVSIQY
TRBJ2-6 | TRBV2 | ATYRDRVKGANVLT
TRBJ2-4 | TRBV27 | ASSPQDRDKNIQY
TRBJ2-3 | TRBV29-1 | SVGLGRGDTQY
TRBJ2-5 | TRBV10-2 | ASSEYGSMYQETQY
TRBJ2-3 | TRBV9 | ASSVREGPDTQY
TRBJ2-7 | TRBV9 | ASTPSGGPSYEQY
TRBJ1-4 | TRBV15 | ATSLRNEKLF
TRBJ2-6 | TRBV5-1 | ASSLQGNGANVLT
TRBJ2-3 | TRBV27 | ASSPQQVGTDTQY
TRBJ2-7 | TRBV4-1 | ASSQDQGQDLG
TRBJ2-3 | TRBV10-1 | ASSVFSGGSTDTQY
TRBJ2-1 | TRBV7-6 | ASSQRTRVEGIYNEQF
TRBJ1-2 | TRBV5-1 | ASSLGSPRRGGYT
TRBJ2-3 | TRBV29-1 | SVEVWLAGGMGTQY
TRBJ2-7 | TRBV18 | ASSPGLAGEQY
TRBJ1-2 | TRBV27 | ASRGTGCGYT
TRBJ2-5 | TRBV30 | AWGGLSPGTQY
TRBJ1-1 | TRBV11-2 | ASSLDRTGYSGAF
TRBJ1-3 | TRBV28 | ASSFGGKTSSGNTIY
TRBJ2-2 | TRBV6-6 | ASSTGTGGETGELF
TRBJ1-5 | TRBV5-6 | ASSLWQGGSNQPQH
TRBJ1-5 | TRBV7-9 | ASSDQGNQPQH
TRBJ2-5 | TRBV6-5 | ASRPDRATQY
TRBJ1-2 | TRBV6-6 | ASSLMLDRADGYT
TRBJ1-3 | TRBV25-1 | ASSPTGSGNTIY
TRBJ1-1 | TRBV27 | ASSNVFQGQGADTEAF
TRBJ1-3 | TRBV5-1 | ASSLQGGSGNTIY
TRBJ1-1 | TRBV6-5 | ASSYVLPGQLVEAF
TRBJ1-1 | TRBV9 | ASSVTGANTEAF
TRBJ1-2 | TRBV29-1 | SVGGGTSNYGYT
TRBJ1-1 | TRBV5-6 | ASSLAPRDTEAF
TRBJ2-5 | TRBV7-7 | ASSLAPTSGGSETQY
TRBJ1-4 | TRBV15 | ATSLDRGNEKLF
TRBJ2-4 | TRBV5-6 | ASRRTGQGCIQY
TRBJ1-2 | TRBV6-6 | ASNGNYGYT